This T cell receptor (beta chain) was obtained from a study of beta chain features in type 1 diabetes. Donors underwent one heparinised blood draw, 100 to 150 mL on average. Sequencing targeted expressed TCRB transcripts, as all isolated RNA had been reverse transcribed. Measured with immunoSEQ multiplex PCR; TCRdb has only the in-frame clones, and not every one. Of about 150,000 clones in the sample, about an eighth are singletons; the top ten hold under 1.5%. The ends were cut back, 3 bases at V and 4 bases at J, with 13 bases in the middle. The CDR3 extends over 14 amino acids. Looked up from germline, CDR1 is SGDLS and CDR2 is YYNGEE. As to this clone: Antigen: not known.

Broader study findings: Whether TCRB rearrangement is influenced by HLA type went unresolved here. Across all four CD4+ subsets, people with type 1 diabetes showed modestly shorter TCRB CDR3s. PCR, the amplification step, might favor shorter templates, equally in patients and controls.

The material sequenced was central memory CD4+ T cells from blood. The J gene is TRBJ1-1, the V gene TRBV9; D not certain. This clonotype originated in a man between 18 and 35 years old with type 1 diabetes. The CDR3 nucleotides are TGTGCCAGCAGCGACCGGAACATTGGCACTGAAGCTTTCTTT. Translation: CASSDRNIGTEAFF.